The 18 T cell receptor beta chains below all came from one sample that was sequenced in a study of shared clonotypes between healthy human individuals. Using immunoSEQ multiplex PCR, the repertoire was profiled, and TCRdb retains in-frame clones only, with some absent. The sample lists roughly 2.6 million clones, around nine tenths occurring once. The material sequenced was naive CD4+ T cells sorted from blood. Regarding subset: CD45RA+ positively selected. The source is a man between 18 and 29 years old in good health.

J is TRBJ2-5 and V is TRBV5-1; tentatively, D is TRBD2 (6 bases). Germline assignment: CDR1 SGHRS and CDR2 YFSETQ. The CDR3 extends over 16 amino acids. V lost 0 bases to trimming and J lost 2 bases, with 14 bases between them. DNA of the CDR3: TGCGCCAGCAGCTTGGGGGGACTGGGGTTTCAAGAGACCCAGTACTTC. It specifies CASSLGGLGFQETQYF.

This clone was detected once. The chain carries TRBV2 and TRBJ2-3; D is perhaps TRBD2 (7 bases). Germline V gene sequence: CDR1 SNHLY, CDR2 FYNNEI. Trimming removed 5 bases from V and 3 bases from J, with 21 bases in between. This CDR3 region has 17 residues. Written as DNA, the CDR3 is TGTGCCAGCAGTCCGAGGGGGGGCGCCCTGAAGACAGATACGCAGTATTTT. Translated, it gives CASSPRGGALKTDTQYF.

The chain couples TRBV5-1 to TRBJ2-7; D is uncertain. This CDR3 has 14 amino acids. Trimming stripped 1 base from V and 0 bases from J, with 8 bases between. Germline CDR1 is SGHRS and CDR2 is YFSETQ. CDR3 coding DNA: TGCGCCAGCAGCTTGTCGGCCAGCTCCTACGAGCAGTACTTC. This sequence encodes CASSLSASSYEQYF.

This clone was seen once. Other nucleotide sequences in the sample specify the same CDR3. The chain carries TRBV9 and TRBJ1-6; D is uncertain. Germline CDR1 SGDLS, CDR2 YYNGEE. Trimming shortened V by 2 bases and J by 0 bases, and 9 bases separated the two germline ends. This CDR3 spans 16 amino acids. The DNA for the CDR3 is TGTGCCAGCAGCGTGGGAGGGAACTCCTATAATTCACCCCTCCACTTT. Amino acid sequence: CASSVGGNSYNSPLHF. Complete variable domain (other parts from reference TRBV9 and TRBJ1-6): DSGVTQTPKHLITATGQRVTLRCSPRSGDLSVYWYQQSLDQGLQFLIQYYNGEERAKGNILERFSAQQFPDLHSELNLSSLELGDSALYFCASSVGGNSYNSPLHFGNGTRLTVT.

This chain links TRBV5-1 with TRBJ2-7; 8 bases map to TRBD2. CDR3 size: 13 residues. From germline, CDR1 is SGHRS and CDR2 YFSETQ. V dropped 4 bases and J dropped 7; count of bases not matched to a gene: 7. CDR3 sequence reads: CASSPNPGGEQYF. DNA of the CDR3: TGCGCCAGCAGCCCTAACCCGGGGGGGGAGCAGTACTTC.

The CDR3 DNA is TGTGCCAGCAGCGGGACAGGGGCCACCTACGAGCAGTACTTC. Protein sequence: CASSGTGATYEQYF. The rearrangement joins TRBV5-4 to TRBJ2-7; 10 nucleotides match TRBD1. Germline CDR1 reads SGHNT; CDR2 reads YYREEE (reference sequence). With 4 bases clipped from V and 2 bases from J, the junction kept 3 bases outside the gene matches. This CDR3 has 14 residues.

The rearrangement links TRBV7-9 to TRBJ1-3; 7 nucleotides align to TRBD1. The J segment lost 0 bases and the V segment lost 5 bases, leaving 13 bases of the junction unmatched. The CDR3 spans 18 residues. Germline V gene data show CDR1 as SEHNR and CDR2 as FQNEAQ (reference sequence). The CDR3 coding sequence is TGTGCCAGCAGCACTAACCCTGAGGGACAGCCCTCTGGAAACACCATATATTTT. Amino acids: CASSTNPEGQPSGNTIYF.

The chain has TRBV11-3 and TRBJ2-1; 10 nucleotides agree with TRBD2. Per the germline V gene, CDR1 is SGHNT and CDR2 is YENEEA. The CDR3 sequence is 16 residues long. J gave up 0 bases and V 4 bases, and 3 bases lay outside the gene matches. CDR3 sequence (DNA): TGTGCCAGCAGCTGGGCTAGCGGGAGCTCCTACAATGAGCAGTTCTTC. The encoded protein is CASSWASGSSYNEQFF.

The J gene is TRBJ2-7, the V gene TRBV6-5, with D possibly being TRBD1 (5 bases). Trimming left V 2 bases short and J 5 bases short, with 16 bases between. From germline, CDR1 is MNHEY and CDR2 SVGAGI. This CDR3 spans 15 amino acids. In DNA, the CDR3 is TGTGCCAGCAGTTACCCCGGCCTGCTAGGGGACGAGCAGTACTTC. Translating it yields CASSYPGLLGDEQYF.

The V and J genes are TRBV10-1 and TRBJ2-7, with D uncertain. V shed 11 bases and J shed 7 bases, with 18 bases lying between them. From germline, CDR1 is WNHNN and CDR2 SYGVQD (reference sequence). This CDR3 has 12 residues. The CDR3 DNA reads TGCGCCGGCCGGGCCCCAGAAAGGGAGCAGTACTTC. Translation: CAGRAPEREQYF.

V usage is TRBV19 and J usage is TRBJ1-6; D possibly corresponds to TRBD1 (5 bases). In germline, CDR1 is LNHDA, CDR2 SQIVND (reference sequence). This CDR3 is built from 15 residues. V lost 6 bases to trimming and J lost 6 bases, with 15 bases between them. In DNA form, the CDR3 reads TGTGCCAGTAGCGATGGCAGGGCTCGTAATTCACCCCTCCACTTT. Protein: CASSDGRARNSPLHF.

This chain joins TRBV9 and TRBJ2-7; D is uncertain. The CDR3 runs to 14 residues. Germline V CDR1 and CDR2: SGDLS, YYNGEE. Trimming shortened V by 0 bases and J by 7 bases, and 14 bases separated the two germline ends. The CDR3 reads CASSVDATLREQYF. The DNA for the CDR3 is TGTGCCAGCAGCGTAGATGCTACATTACGGGAGCAGTACTTC. The variable domain in full, with the rest retrieved from reference TRBV9 and TRBJ2-7, is DSGVTQTPKHLITATGQRVTLRCSPRSGDLSVYWYQQSLDQGLQFLIQYYNGEERAKGNILERFSAQQFPDLHSELNLSSLELGDSALYFCASSVDATLREQYFGPGTRLTVT.

This rearrangement joins TRBV18 to TRBJ1-5; 8 nucleotides line up with TRBD1. The V gene end was trimmed by 6 bases and the J gene end by 6 bases; junction bases not matched to a gene: 7. The CDR3 is 14 residues long. CDR1 is KGHSH, CDR2 LQKENI, per germline. The CDR3 nucleotides read TGTGCCAGCTCGACAGGGGAAGCCGGTCAGCCCCAGCATTTT. It is translated as CASSTGEAGQPQHF.

The rearrangement links TRBV7-2 to TRBJ2-3, with D maybe TRBD2 (6 bases). From germline, CDR1 is SGHTA and CDR2 FQGNSA. Trimming left V 6 bases short and J 4 bases short, with 11 bases between. CDR3 length: 13 amino acids. The CDR3 DNA sequence: TGTGCCAGCAGTTTTAGCGGTGCAGATACGCAGTATTTT. Its protein is CASSFSGADTQYF.

The chain recombines TRBV5-1 with TRBJ1-1; D is possibly TRBD1 (5 bases). V lost 1 base to trimming and J lost 0 bases, with 13 bases between them. Germline V lookup: CDR1 SGHRS, CDR2 YFSETQ. The CDR3 sequence is 16 residues long. The CDR3 DNA follows: TGCGCCAGCAGCTTGATAGGAGGGACCATGAACACTGAAGCTTTCTTT. Its translation is CASSLIGGTMNTEAFF.

This clone was counted a single time. The V call is TRBV7-2, the J call TRBJ1-4, with 8 bases aligning to TRBD1. Germline V gene lookup returns CDR1 SGHTA and CDR2 FQGNSA. V was clipped by 1 base and J by 7 bases; unmatched bases: 5. This CDR3 contains 15 residues. CDR3 DNA: TGTGCCAGCAGCTTAGGAGGACAGGGAAGTGAAAAACTGTTTTTT. This gives the protein CASSLGGQGSEKLFF.

The chain couples TRBV7-9 to TRBJ2-7; no reliable D call. There are 12 residues in the CDR3. With 5 bases removed from V and 3 bases from J, the gap between germline ends came to 8 bases. Germline V gene lookup returns CDR1 SEHNR and CDR2 FQNEAQ (reference sequence). CDR3 DNA: TGTGCCAGCAGCGTAACTAACTACGAGCAGTACTTC. Translated, it gives CASSVTNYEQYF.

As regards this clone: The sample contains more than one DNA sequence encoding this CDR3. The chain is built from TRBV7-9 and TRBJ2-7, with 11 bases fitting TRBD1. The CDR3 sequence is 14 residues long. CDR1 and CDR2 from the germline V gene are SEHNR and FQNEAQ (reference sequence). The J segment lost 5 bases and the V segment lost 5 bases, leaving 5 bases of the junction unmatched. For the CDR3, the DNA is TGTGCCAGCAGCCTGGACAGGGGGCTGGACGAGCAGTACTTC. The encoded protein is CASSLDRGLDEQYF.